This T cell receptor beta chain was recorded in a study of OX40 agonist ivuxolimab in advanced cancers. Study details: Ivuxolimab, an agonistic anti-OX40 (CD134) antibody, was given to patients. Each dose-escalation patient presented with hepatocellular carcinoma, melanoma, renal cell or head and neck cancer.

Profiling relied on immunoSEQ multiplex PCR, and the TCRdb table lists in-frame clones only, not all of them. The sample carries under 100,000 clones, roughly 92% recorded once. Sampled blood was obtained at baseline, cycle 4 day 1, and cycle 7 day 1. The sample here was CD4+ or CD8+ T cells sorted from blood, taken in a trial of the OX40 agonist ivuxolimab. This receptor was identified in an adult with an advanced solid tumor such as melanoma, head and neck, liver or kidney cancer.

The CDR3 protein is CASSWTSGRAQNYEQYF. The CDR3, as DNA: TGTGCCAGCAGTTGGACTAGCGGGAGGGCACAGAACTACGAGCAGTACTTC. The rearrangement uses TRBV7-2 and TRBJ2-7; TRBD2 agrees at 15 bases. Germline V gene sequence: CDR1 SGHTA, CDR2 FQGNSA. This CDR3 contains 17 residues. Unmatched junction bases numbered 9, after V lost 6 bases and J lost 3 bases.